The 23 T cell receptor beta chains reported below all come from one sample, sequenced in a study of yellow fever vaccine responses in identical twins. TCRdb itself ran the RT-PCR reads through MiXCR, one entry per CDR3 protein. The table lists under 3,000 distinct CDR3 sequences, less than 90% of them singletons. The sequenced sample was T cells from blood (PBMCs), unsorted or a sorted subset (not recorded which), obtained before or after yellow fever vaccination (not recorded which). The receptors derive from a woman aged 18 to 35 who received the yellow fever vaccine.

This sequence joins TRBV10-3 and TRBJ1-1; D unresolved. V shed 5 bases and J shed 1 base, with 8 bases lying between them. Germline CDR1 and CDR2: ENHRY and SYGVKD. The CDR3 consists of 13 residues. In nucleotides, the CDR3 is TGTGCCATCAGTCGATCGGGGAACACTGAAGCTTTCTTT. Its protein is CAISRSGNTEAFF.

The chain is built from TRBV4-1 and TRBJ1-5; the D gene is possibly TRBD1 (6 bases). Germline lookup yields CDR1 MGHRA and CDR2 YSYEKL. The CDR3 runs to 16 residues. The V and J ends lost 4 bases and 1 base respectively, with 14 bases between them. The CDR3 nucleotides are TGCGCCAGCAGCCCACAGGGAGGGAAAAGCAATCAGCCCCAGCATTTT. It codes for CASSPQGGKSNQPQHF.

The chain uses TRBV4-1 and TRBJ1-5; the D is unclear. Germline V gives CDR1 MGHRA, CDR2 YSYEKL. V lost 1 base to trimming and J lost 4 bases, with 8 bases between them. CDR3 length: 14 amino acids. CDR3 nucleotides: TGCGCCAGCAGCCAAGTTACAGAGAATCAGCCCCAGCATTTT. Protein: CASSQVTENQPQHF.

V is TRBV6-1 and J is TRBJ1-2; D is unclear. This CDR3 is built from 14 residues. Deletions cut 6 bases from V and 4 bases from J, with 15 bases between. The germline V gene has CDR1 MNHNS and CDR2 SASEGT. In nucleotides, the CDR3 is TGTGCCAGCAGACGGACGGATTTCAGCTATGGCTACACCTTC. It yields the protein CASRRTDFSYGYTF.

The chain uses TRBV13 and TRBJ2-5; 10 nucleotides align to TRBD2. CDR3 length: 17 residues. Trimming at V came to 8 bases and at J to 5 bases, leaving 17 bases not matched to a gene. Germline V CDR1 and CDR2: PRHDT, FYEKMQ (reference sequence). The CDR3 nucleotides read TGTGCCAGCGATCCTAGATCTAGCGGGAGCCTTGGGGAGACCCAGTACTTC. Protein: CASDPRSSGSLGETQYF.

This sequence joins TRBV9 and TRBJ2-6; possibly TRBD2 for D (6 bases). The germline CDR1 and CDR2 sequences are SGDLS and YYNGEE. V was cut by 3 bases and J by 4 bases, with 8 bases left in between. This CDR3 comprises 14 residues. Here the CDR3 reads CASSAGGGANVLTF. Written as DNA, the CDR3 is TGTGCCAGCAGCGCCGGAGGGGGGGCCAACGTCCTGACTTTC.

This clonotype was seen a handful of times. The CDR3 here is CSVDDRDYEQYF. The DNA for the CDR3 is TGCAGCGTTGACGACAGGGACTACGAGCAGTACTTC. V usage is TRBV29-1 and J usage is TRBJ2-7; TRBD1 matches at 7 bases. J lost 3 bases, V lost 3 bases, and 2 bases had no gene match. This CDR3 spans 12 amino acids. Germline loops: CDR1 SQVTM, CDR2 ANQGSEA.

The rearrangement uses TRBV24-1 and TRBJ2-3, with D possibly being TRBD1 (6 bases). From germline, CDR1 is KGHDR and CDR2 SFDVKD. The CDR3 has 12 residues. V lost 3 bases and J 10 bases, leaving 10 bases between the germline ends. CDR3 DNA sequence: TGTGCCACCAGTGATCAAGACAGGCCGCAGTATTTT. The encoded protein is CATSDQDRPQYF.

This chain joins TRBV9 and TRBJ2-2, with 7 bases aligning to TRBD1. The germline CDR1 and CDR2 sequences are SGDLS and YYNGEE. The junction had 6 bases not matched to a gene; V was cut back by 0 bases and J by 4 bases. The CDR3 sequence is 16 residues long. CDR3: CASSVGSGDSTGELFF. The CDR3 DNA follows: TGTGCCAGCAGCGTAGGTAGTGGGGACAGCACCGGGGAGCTGTTTTTT.

The chain uses TRBV3-1 and TRBJ1-2; a possible D gene is TRBD1 (5 bases). With 0 bases removed from V and 3 bases from J, the gap between germline ends came to 14 bases. Per the germline V gene, CDR1 is LGHDT and CDR2 is YNNKEL (reference sequence). The CDR3 sequence is 16 residues long. The DNA for the CDR3 is TGTGCCAGCAGCCAAGACCATGCCCGGGGCCACTATGGCTACACCTTC. It codes for CASSQDHARGHYGYTF.

The V and J genes are TRBV7-6 and TRBJ2-1; the D is unclear. The CDR3 is 13 amino acids. Deletions cut 8 bases from V and 0 bases from J, with 8 bases between. Germline V gives CDR1 SGHVS, CDR2 FNYEAQ. DNA for the CDR3: TGTGCCAGCGGGCGGAGCTCCTACAATGAGCAGTTCTTC. The encoded protein is CASGRSSYNEQFF.

The chain has TRBV10-3 and TRBJ2-1, with D tentatively TRBD1 (6 bases). V lost 0 bases and J 7 bases, leaving 10 bases between the germline ends. The CDR3 runs to 14 residues. Germline V lookup: CDR1 ENHRY, CDR2 SYGVKD. The CDR3 region is CAISESRGGNEQFF. CDR3 nucleotides: TGTGCCATCAGTGAGTCGCGAGGGGGAAATGAGCAGTTCTTC.

The V call is TRBV10-3, the J call TRBJ2-1, with 10 bases aligning to TRBD1. From germline, CDR1 is ENHRY and CDR2 SYGVKD. This CDR3 spans 15 amino acids. The trim removed 8 bases at V and 7 bases at J, leaving 11 bases unmatched. The CDR3 here is CAILTPGQGDNEQFF. Written as DNA, the CDR3 is TGTGCCATCCTGACCCCAGGACAGGGGGATAATGAGCAGTTCTTC.

The chain uses TRBV7-9 and TRBJ1-5; D is perhaps TRBD1 (5 bases). V shed 1 base and J shed 2 bases, with 9 bases lying between them. Germline CDR1 and CDR2: SEHNR and FQNEAQ (reference sequence). The CDR3 covers 15 residues. The CDR3 DNA follows: TGTGCCAGCAGCTTAGACGGAGGGGGCAATCAGCCCCAGCATTTT. Translating gives CASSLDGGGNQPQHF.

The rearrangement uses TRBV27 and TRBJ2-7, with D maybe TRBD1 (5 bases). V was trimmed by 6 bases and J by 3 bases, leaving 15 bases between them. Germline lookup yields CDR1 MNHEY and CDR2 SMNVEV (reference sequence). This CDR3 is 14 amino acids long. This CDR3 is CASSDQGKVYEQYF. The DNA for the CDR3 is TGTGCCAGCAGCGACCAGGGTAAAGTCTACGAGCAGTACTTC.

The rearrangement joins TRBV20-1 to TRBJ2-7, with D hard to call. Germline V gene sequence: CDR1 DFQATT, CDR2 SNEGSKA (reference sequence). There are 15 residues in the CDR3. V was pared by 2 bases and J by 3 bases, with 17 bases between. This CDR3 reads CSARLIPDSVYEQYF. CDR3 bases: TGCAGTGCTAGACTAATCCCTGACTCGGTCTACGAGCAGTACTTC.

The rearrangement uses TRBV9 and TRBJ2-1; D remains unclear. This CDR3 spans 16 amino acids. CDR1 and CDR2 (germline): SGDLS, YYNGEE. Trimming removed 0 bases at V and 8 bases at J, with 18 bases between. The CDR3 region has the DNA TGTGCCAGCAGCGTAGCGGTGAGTGGCCCGAACGATGAGCAGTTCTTC. Translating gives CASSVAVSGPNDEQFF.

The J gene is TRBJ2-7, the V gene TRBV25-1; D not resolved. The germline gives CDR1 MGHDK, CDR2 SYGVNS. The CDR3 extends over 13 amino acids. The V end lost 2 bases, the J end lost 1 base, and 6 bases lay between the germline ends. The DNA for the CDR3 is TGTGCCAGCAGTGAAGGGTATTCCTACGAGCAGTACTTC. This codes for CASSEGYSYEQYF.

The chain recombines TRBV29-1 with TRBJ2-1; the D call may be TRBD1 or TRBD2 (5 bases each). This CDR3 has 14 amino acids. Trimming pared 3 bases from V and 3 bases from J, leaving 12 bases between. The germline V gene has CDR1 SQVTM and CDR2 ANQGSEA. The CDR3 is CSVDRGTIYNEQFF. The DNA of the CDR3 is TGCAGCGTTGATCGTGGGACGATCTACAATGAGCAGTTCTTC.

This clonotype was observed a handful of times. The chain carries TRBV27 and TRBJ2-1, with 7 bases that match TRBD2. Germline V gene sequence: CDR1 MNHEY, CDR2 SMNVEV (reference sequence). Trimming took 3 bases from V and 0 from J; bases not matched to a gene: 5. This CDR3 is built from 16 residues. In DNA form, the CDR3 reads TGTGCCAGCAGTTTCTTCGCTAGCGGCTCCTACAATGAGCAGTTCTTC. Translation gives CASSFFASGSYNEQFF.

Only one count was recorded for this clonotype. The chain links TRBV5-5 to TRBJ2-1; 7 bases agree with TRBD1. The length of the CDR3 is 13 residues. V dropped 4 bases and J dropped 4; count of bases not matched to a gene: 2. Looked up from germline, CDR1 is SGHKS and CDR2 is YYEKEE (reference sequence). CDR3 sequence reads: CASSRDSYNEQFF. The CDR3 region has the DNA TGTGCCAGCAGCCGGGACAGTTACAATGAGCAGTTCTTC.

This clonotype was observed a handful of times. The chain links TRBV15 to TRBJ1-4; D is perhaps TRBD1 (6 bases). With 1 base removed from V and 6 bases from J, the gap between germline ends came to 9 bases. The CDR3 loop spans 14 amino acids. Germline CDR1 LNHNV, CDR2 YYDKDF (reference sequence). CDR3 region: CATSRGRGDEKLFF. The DNA of the CDR3 is TGTGCCACCAGCAGAGGCAGGGGTGATGAAAAACTGTTTTTT.

V is TRBV7-2 and J is TRBJ2-2, with D maybe TRBD1 (6 bases). V lost 10 bases and J lost 7, with 16 bases in between. Germline CDR1 and CDR2: SGHTA and FQGNSA. The CDR3 runs 13 residues. This chain's CDR3 is CATRPQGYGELFF. The CDR3 coding sequence is TGTGCCACTCGTCCACAGGGTTACGGGGAGCTGTTTTTT. The entire variable domain, with the rest obtained from reference TRBV7-2 and TRBJ2-2, is as follows: GAGVSQSPSNKVTEKGKDVELRCDPISGHTALYWYRQSLGQGLEFLIYFQGNSAPDKSGLPSDRFSAERTGGSVSTLTIQRTQQEDSAVYLCATRPQGYGELFFGEGSRLTVL.